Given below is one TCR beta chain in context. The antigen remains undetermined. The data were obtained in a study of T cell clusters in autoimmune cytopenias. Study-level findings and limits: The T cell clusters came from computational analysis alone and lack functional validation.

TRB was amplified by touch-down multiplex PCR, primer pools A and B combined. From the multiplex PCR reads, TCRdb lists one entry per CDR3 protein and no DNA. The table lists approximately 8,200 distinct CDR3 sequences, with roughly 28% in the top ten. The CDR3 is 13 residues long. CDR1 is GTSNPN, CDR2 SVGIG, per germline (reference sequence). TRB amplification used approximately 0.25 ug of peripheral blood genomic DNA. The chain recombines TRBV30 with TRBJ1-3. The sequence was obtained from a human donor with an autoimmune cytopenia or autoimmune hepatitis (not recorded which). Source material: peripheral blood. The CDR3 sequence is CAWSRGVGNTIYF.